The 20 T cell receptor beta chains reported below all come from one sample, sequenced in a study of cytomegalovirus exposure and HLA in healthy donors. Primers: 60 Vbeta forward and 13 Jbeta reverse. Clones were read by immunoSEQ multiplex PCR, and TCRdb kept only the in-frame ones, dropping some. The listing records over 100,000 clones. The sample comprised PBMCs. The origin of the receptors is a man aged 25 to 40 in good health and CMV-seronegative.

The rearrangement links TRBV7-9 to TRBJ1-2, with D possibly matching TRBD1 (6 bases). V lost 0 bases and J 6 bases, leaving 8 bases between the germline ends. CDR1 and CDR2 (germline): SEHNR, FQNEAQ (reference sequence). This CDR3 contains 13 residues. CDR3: CASSLAQGDGYTF. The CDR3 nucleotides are TGTGCCAGCAGCTTAGCACAGGGCGATGGCTACACCTTC.

CDR3 protein: CASSINSGYDYGYTF. As DNA, the CDR3 is TGTGCCAGTAGTATTAATTCAGGGTACGACTATGGCTACACCTTC. The rearrangement links TRBV19 to TRBJ1-2; D is possibly TRBD1 (5 bases). Deletions cut 3 bases from V and 3 bases from J, with 14 bases between. The CDR3 is made up of 15 amino acids. Germline CDR1 reads LNHDA; CDR2 reads SQIVND (reference sequence).

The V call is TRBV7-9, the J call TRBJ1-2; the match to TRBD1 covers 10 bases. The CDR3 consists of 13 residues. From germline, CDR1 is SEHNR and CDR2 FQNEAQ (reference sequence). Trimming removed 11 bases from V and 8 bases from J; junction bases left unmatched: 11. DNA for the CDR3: TGTGCCTATGCGGGGACAGGGGCCGAGGGCTACACCTTC. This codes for CAYAGTGAEGYTF.

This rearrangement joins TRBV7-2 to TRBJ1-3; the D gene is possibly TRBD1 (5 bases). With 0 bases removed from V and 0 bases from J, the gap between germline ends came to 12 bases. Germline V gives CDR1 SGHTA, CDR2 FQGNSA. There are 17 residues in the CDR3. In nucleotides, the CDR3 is TGTGCCAGCAGCTTAGCGGGACTGTCCCTCTCTGGAAACACCATATATTTT. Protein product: CASSLAGLSLSGNTIYF.

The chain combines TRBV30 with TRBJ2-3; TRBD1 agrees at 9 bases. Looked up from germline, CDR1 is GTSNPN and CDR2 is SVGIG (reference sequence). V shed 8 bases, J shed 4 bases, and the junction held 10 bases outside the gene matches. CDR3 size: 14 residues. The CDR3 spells CALETGGKADTQYF. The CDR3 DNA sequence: TGTGCCCTAGAGACAGGGGGTAAAGCAGATACGCAGTATTTT.

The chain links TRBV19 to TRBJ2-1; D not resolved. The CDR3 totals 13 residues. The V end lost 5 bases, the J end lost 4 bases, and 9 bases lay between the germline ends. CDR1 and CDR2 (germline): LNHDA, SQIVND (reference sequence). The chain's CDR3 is CASSEARYNEQFF. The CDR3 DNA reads TGTGCCAGTAGTGAGGCGCGATACAATGAGCAGTTCTTC.

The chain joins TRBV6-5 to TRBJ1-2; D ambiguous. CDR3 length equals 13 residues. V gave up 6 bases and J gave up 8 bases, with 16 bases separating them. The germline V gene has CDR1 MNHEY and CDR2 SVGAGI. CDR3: CASRRRTFSGYTF. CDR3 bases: TGTGCCAGCAGGCGTAGGACTTTCAGCGGCTACACCTTC.

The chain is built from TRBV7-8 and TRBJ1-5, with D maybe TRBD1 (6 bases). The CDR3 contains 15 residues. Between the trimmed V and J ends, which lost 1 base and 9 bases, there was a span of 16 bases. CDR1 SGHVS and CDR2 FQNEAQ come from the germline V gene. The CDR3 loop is CASSLGQGLVRPQHF. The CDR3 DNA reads TGTGCCAGCAGCTTAGGGCAGGGGCTTGTGCGGCCCCAGCATTTT.

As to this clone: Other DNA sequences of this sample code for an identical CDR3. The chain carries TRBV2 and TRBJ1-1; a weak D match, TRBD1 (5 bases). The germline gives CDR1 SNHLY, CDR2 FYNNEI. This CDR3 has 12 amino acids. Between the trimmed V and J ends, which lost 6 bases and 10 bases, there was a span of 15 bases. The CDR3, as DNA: TGTGCCAGCAGACAGGAGATCGGGTCAGCTTTCTTT. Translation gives CASRQEIGSAFF.

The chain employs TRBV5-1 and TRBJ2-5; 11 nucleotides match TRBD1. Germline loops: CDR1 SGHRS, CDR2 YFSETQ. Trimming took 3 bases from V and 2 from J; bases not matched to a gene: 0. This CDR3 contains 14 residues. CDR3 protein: CASSWDRGQETQYF. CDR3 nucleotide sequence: TGCGCCAGCAGCTGGGACAGGGGGCAAGAGACCCAGTACTTC.

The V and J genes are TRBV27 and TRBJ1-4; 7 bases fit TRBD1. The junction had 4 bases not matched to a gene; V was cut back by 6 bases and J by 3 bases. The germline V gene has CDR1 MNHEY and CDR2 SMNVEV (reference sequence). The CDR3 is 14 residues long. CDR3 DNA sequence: TGTGCCAGCAGCACCGGGACAGCTAATGAAAAACTGTTTTTT. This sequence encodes CASSTGTANEKLFF.

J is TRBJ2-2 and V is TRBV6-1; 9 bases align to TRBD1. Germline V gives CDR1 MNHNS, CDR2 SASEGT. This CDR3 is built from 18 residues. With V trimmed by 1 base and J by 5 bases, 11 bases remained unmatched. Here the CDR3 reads CASSEGPGTGLGTGELFF. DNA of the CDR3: TGTGCCAGCAGTGAAGGTCCCGGGACAGGGCTGGGGACCGGGGAGCTGTTTTTT.

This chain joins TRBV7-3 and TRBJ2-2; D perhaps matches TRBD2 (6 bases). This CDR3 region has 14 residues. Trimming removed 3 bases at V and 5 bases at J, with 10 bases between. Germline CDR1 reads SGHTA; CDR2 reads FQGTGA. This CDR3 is CASSFAAGTGELFF. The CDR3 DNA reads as TGTGCCAGCAGCTTTGCCGCGGGAACCGGGGAGCTGTTTTTT.

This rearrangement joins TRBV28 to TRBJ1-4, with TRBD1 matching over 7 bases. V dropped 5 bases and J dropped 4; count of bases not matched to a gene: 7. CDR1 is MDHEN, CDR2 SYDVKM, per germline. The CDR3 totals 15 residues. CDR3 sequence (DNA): TGTGCCAGCAGTAAACCAGGGGGAAGTAATGAAAAACTGTTTTTT. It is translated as CASSKPGGSNEKLFF. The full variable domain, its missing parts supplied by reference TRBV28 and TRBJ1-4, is DVKVTQSSRYLVKRTGEKVFLECVQDMDHENMFWYRQDPGLGLRLIYFSYDVKMKEKGDIPEGYSVSREKKERFSLILESASTNQTSMYLCASSKPGGSNEKLFFGSGTQLSVL.

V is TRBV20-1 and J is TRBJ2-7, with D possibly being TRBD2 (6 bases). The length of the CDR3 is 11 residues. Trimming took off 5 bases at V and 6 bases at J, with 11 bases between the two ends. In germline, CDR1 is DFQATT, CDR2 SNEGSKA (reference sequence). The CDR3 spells CSAETSFEQYF. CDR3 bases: TGCAGTGCTGAGACTAGTTTCGAGCAGTACTTC.

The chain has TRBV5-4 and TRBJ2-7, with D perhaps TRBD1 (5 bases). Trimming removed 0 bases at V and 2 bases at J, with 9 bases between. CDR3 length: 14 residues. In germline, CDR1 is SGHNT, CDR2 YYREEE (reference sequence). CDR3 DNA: TGTGCCAGCAGCTTGGATCCAGGGCCCTACGAGCAGTACTTC. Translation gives CASSLDPGPYEQYF.

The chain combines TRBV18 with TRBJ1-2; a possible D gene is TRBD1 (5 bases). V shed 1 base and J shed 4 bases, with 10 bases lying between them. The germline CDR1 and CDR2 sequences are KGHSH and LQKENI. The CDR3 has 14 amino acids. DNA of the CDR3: TGTGCCAGCTCACCACAAGACAGCTTCTATGGCTACACCTTC. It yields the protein CASSPQDSFYGYTF.

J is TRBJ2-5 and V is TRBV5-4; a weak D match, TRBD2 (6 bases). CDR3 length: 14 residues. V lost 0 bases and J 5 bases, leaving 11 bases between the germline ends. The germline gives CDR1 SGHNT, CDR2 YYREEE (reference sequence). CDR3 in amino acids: CASSLEAGRETQYF. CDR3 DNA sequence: TGTGCCAGCAGCTTGGAGGCGGGGAGGGAGACCCAGTACTTC. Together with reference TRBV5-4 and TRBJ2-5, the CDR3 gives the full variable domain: ETGVTQSPTHLIKTRGQQVTLRCSSQSGHNTVSWYQQALGQGPQFIFQYYREEENGRGNFPPRFSGLQFPNYSSELNVNALELDDSALYLCASSLEAGRETQYFGPGTRLLVL.

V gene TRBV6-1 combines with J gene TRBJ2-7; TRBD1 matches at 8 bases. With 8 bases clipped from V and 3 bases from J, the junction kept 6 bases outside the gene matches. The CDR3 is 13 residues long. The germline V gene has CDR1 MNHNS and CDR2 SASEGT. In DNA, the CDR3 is TGTGCCAGCGGTGGACAGGGAGGCTACGAGCAGTACTTC. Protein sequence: CASGGQGGYEQYF.

This CDR3 reads CAGGLADYNEQFF. The DNA for the CDR3 is TGTGCCGGGGGACTAGCGGATTACAATGAGCAGTTCTTC. J is TRBJ2-1 and V is TRBV2, with 11 bases that match TRBD2. This CDR3 comprises 13 residues. The V and J ends lost 11 bases and 4 bases, in that order; junction bases with no gene match: 4. Germline CDR1 and CDR2: SNHLY and FYNNEI.